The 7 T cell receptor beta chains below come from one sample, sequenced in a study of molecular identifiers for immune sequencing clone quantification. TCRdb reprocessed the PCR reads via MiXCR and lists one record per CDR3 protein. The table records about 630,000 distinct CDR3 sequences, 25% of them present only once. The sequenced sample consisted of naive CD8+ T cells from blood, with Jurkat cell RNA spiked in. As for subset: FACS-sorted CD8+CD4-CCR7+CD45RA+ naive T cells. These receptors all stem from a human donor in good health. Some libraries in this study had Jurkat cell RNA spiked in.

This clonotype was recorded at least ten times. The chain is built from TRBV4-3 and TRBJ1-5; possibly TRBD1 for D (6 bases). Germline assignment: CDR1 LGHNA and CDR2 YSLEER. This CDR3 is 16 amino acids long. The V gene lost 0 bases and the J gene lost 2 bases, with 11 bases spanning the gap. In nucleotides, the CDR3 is TGCGCCAGCAGCCAAGATTCTTCAGGGGGCAATCAGCCCCAGCATTTT. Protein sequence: CASSQDSSGGNQPQHF.

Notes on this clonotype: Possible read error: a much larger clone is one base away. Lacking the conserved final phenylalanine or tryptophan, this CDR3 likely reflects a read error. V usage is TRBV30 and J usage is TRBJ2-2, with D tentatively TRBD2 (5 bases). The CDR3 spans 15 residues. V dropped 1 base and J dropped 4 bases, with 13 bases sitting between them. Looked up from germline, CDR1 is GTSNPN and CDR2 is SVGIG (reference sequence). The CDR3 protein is CAWSERTLFTGELFL. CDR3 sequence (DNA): TGTGCCTGGAGTGAGAGGACTCTTTTCACCGGGGAGCTGTTTCTT.

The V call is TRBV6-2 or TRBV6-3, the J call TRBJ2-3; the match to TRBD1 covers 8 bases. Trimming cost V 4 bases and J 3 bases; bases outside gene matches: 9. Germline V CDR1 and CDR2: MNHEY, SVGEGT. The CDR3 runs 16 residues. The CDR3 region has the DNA TGTGCCAGCAGTTCGCTACAGGGGGTATGGACAGATACGCAGTATTTT. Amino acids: CASSSLQGVWTDTQYF.

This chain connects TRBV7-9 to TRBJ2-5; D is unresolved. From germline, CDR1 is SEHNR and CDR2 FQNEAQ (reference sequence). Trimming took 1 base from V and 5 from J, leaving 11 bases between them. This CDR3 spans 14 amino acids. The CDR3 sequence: CASSLVLAWETQYF. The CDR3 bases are TGTGCCAGCAGCTTAGTTTTGGCTTGGGAGACCCAGTACTTC. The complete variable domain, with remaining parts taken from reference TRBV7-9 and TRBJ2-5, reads DTGVSQNPRHKITKRGQNVTFRCDPISEHNRLYWYRQTLGQGPEFLTYFQNEAQLEKSRLLSDRFSAERPKGSFSTLEIQRTEQGDSAMYLCASSLVLAWETQYFGPGTRLLVL.

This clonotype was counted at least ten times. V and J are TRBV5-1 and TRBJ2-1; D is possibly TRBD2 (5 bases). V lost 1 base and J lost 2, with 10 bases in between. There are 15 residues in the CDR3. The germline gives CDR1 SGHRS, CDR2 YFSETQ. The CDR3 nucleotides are TGCGCCAGCAGCTTGAGTACGGGGACCTACAATGAGCAGTTCTTC. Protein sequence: CASSLSTGTYNEQFF.

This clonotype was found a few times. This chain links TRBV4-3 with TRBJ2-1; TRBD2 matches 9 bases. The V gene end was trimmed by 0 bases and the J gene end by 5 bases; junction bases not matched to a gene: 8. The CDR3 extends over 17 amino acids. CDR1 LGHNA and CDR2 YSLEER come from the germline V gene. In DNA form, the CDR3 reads TGCGCCAGCAGCCAAGATTCACTAGCGGGTGGTAACAATGAGCAGTTCTTC. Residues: CASSQDSLAGGNNEQFF.

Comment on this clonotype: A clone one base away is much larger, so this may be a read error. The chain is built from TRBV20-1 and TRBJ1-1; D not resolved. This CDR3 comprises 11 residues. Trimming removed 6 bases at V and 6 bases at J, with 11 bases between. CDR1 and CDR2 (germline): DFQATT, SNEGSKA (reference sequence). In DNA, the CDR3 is TGCAGTGCCGGAACTGGGGCTGAAGCTTTCTTT. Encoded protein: CSAGTGAEAFF.